A selection of T cell receptor beta chains follows, all from one sample in a study of blood T cell repertoires in COVID-19. Sequencing used immunoSEQ multiplex PCR; TCRdb keeps in-frame clones, though not all of them. This repertoire shows nearly 25,000 clones, roughly 79% found once; its top ten account for approximately 7%. Sequenced: peripheral blood. The receptors were gathered from a man in his fifties or sixties with COVID-19, enrolled during active disease. CDR3s include the opening cysteine and the closing phenylalanine or tryptophan. The D gene is left open where the match is weak. Clone size is shown for a subset of rows, as once, few, many or a class of expanded clone.

TRBJ2-7	TRBV6-5	.	.	CASKDRRGEQYF	TGTGCCAGCAAGGACCGTCGAGGGGAGCAGTACTTC
TRBJ1-2	TRBV12-3/TRBV12-4	TRBD1	few	CASGQGDYGYTF	TGTGCCAGCGGACAGGGCGACTATGGCTACACCTTC
TRBJ1-2	TRBV29-1	.	few	CSVDGRNYGYTF	TGCAGCGTTGACGGCAGGAACTATGGCTACACCTTC
TRBJ1-2	TRBV10-3	.	once	CAISERRVYGYTF	TGTGCCATCAGTGAGCGCAGGGTGTATGGCTACACCTTC
TRBJ2-3	TRBV11-3	.	.	CASSFGTGGADTQYF	TGTGCCAGCAGCTTTGGTACAGGGGGGGCAGATACGCAGTATTTT
TRBJ2-7	TRBV2	TRBD2	.	CASRIPQGTSEYEQYF	TGTGCCAGCAGGATCCCTCAGGGGACTAGCGAGTACGAGCAGTACTTC
TRBJ1-2	TRBV11-2	.	.	CASSPGTKGPLNYGYTF	TGTGCCAGCAGCCCCGGGACAAAGGGCCCCCTTAACTATGGCTACACCTTC
TRBJ2-7	TRBV10-2	TRBD2	.	CASSLGGVLGEQYF	TGCGCCAGCAGCCTCGGGGGGGTTCTGGGCGAGCAGTACTTC
TRBJ2-7	TRBV11-1	TRBD2	.	CASTQSGGGAEEQYF	TGTGCCAGCACCCAAAGCGGCGGGGGGGCGGAAGAGCAGTACTTC
TRBJ2-1	TRBV3-1/TRBV3-2	.	.	CASSLGVVAYNEQFF	TGTGCCAGCAGCCTCGGGGTGGTAGCCTACAATGAGCAGTTCTTC
TRBJ2-5	TRBV2	TRBD2	.	CASSASGEETQYF	TGTGCCAGCAGTGCTAGCGGGGAAGAGACCCAGTACTTC
TRBJ1-2	TRBV24-1	TRBD1	few	CATSDLGTTGNYGYTF	TGTGCCACCAGTGATTTGGGAACGACAGGGAACTATGGCTACACCTTC
TRBJ2-7	TRBV19	TRBD2	.	CASNSGRGPGEQYF	TGTGCCAGCAATAGCGGGAGGGGCCCGGGCGAGCAGTACTTC
TRBJ1-1	TRBV5-1	TRBD1	.	CASSQGGSVTEAFF	TGCGCCAGCAGCCAAGGGGGCTCGGTCACTGAAGCTTTCTTT
TRBJ2-6	TRBV19	.	.	CASLRLGGANVLTF	TGTGCCAGCCTTCGACTTGGGGGGGCCAACGTCCTGACTTTC
TRBJ2-5	TRBV5-1	TRBD1	.	CASSGTTGEETQYF	TGCGCCAGCAGCGGAACGACAGGGGAAGAGACCCAGTACTTC
TRBJ1-1	TRBV7-9	TRBD1	.	CATAGQGATEAFF	TGTGCCACCGCGGGACAGGGGGCCACTGAAGCTTTCTTT
TRBJ1-2	TRBV27	.	.	CASSRTGIGGYTF	TGTGCCAGCAGCAGGACGGGAATAGGTGGCTACACCTTC
TRBJ1-2	TRBV2	TRBD1	once	CASSRGQGAPNF	TGTGCCAGCAGCCGGGGACAGGGGGCACCAAACTTC
TRBJ2-3	TRBV9	.	few	CASSPNTDTQYF	TGTGCCAGCAGCCCCAACACAGATACGCAGTATTTT
TRBJ2-1	TRBV7-2	.	once	CASSLPTSYNEQFF	TGTGCCAGCAGCTTACCCACATCCTACAATGAGCAGTTCTTC
TRBJ2-7	TRBV18	TRBD1	.	CASSPATGGSREQYF	TGTGCCAGCTCACCAGCGACAGGGGGGTCTCGAGAGCAGTACTTC
TRBJ2-7	TRBV5-1	TRBD1	.	CASSLTRTGQHYEQYF	TGCGCCAGCAGCTTGACCCGGACAGGCCAACACTACGAGCAGTACTTC
TRBJ2-1	TRBV6-5	TRBD2	.	CATLLAGYNEQFF	TGTGCCACCCTACTAGCGGGGTACAATGAGCAGTTCTTC
TRBJ1-4	TRBV4-2	.	.	CASSQEQGGEKLFF	TGTGCCAGCAGCCAAGAACAGGGTGGTGAAAAACTGTTTTTT
TRBJ2-3	TRBV5-1	.	.	CASSLAGTQYF	TGCGCCAGCAGCTTAGCGGGTACGCAGTATTTT
TRBJ2-3	TRBV5-4	TRBD2	.	CASSPLGGGVTDTQYF	TGTGCCAGCAGCCCCTTGGGGGGGGGAGTGACAGATACGCAGTATTTT
TRBJ1-3	TRBV10-1	.	.	CASLHSRSSGNTIYF	TGCGCCAGCCTTCATTCGAGGAGCTCTGGAAACACCATATATTTT
TRBJ2-3	TRBV5-1	.	.	CASPPLSTDTQYF	TGCGCCAGCCCTCCCCTAAGCACAGATACGCAGTATTTT
TRBJ1-1	TRBV10-3	TRBD1	.	CAISESVGQGNKKAFF	TGTGCCATCAGTGAGTCCGTGGGACAGGGGAACAAGAAAGCTTTCTTT
TRBJ2-5	TRBV5-4	TRBD2	.	CASSDGTRGETQYF	TGTGCCAGCAGCGACGGGACTAGGGGGGAGACCCAGTACTTC
TRBJ1-1	TRBV29-1	TRBD1	once	CSVEDKTGRDTEAFF	TGCAGCGTTGAAGATAAGACAGGGCGGGACACTGAAGCTTTCTTT
TRBJ1-1	TRBV18	TRBD1	.	CASSQDREEAFF	TGTGCCAGCTCACAAGACAGGGAGGAGGCTTTCTTT
TRBJ2-7	TRBV2	.	.	CASAQSTSLNEQYF	TGTGCCAGCGCCCAGAGCACTAGCCTTAATGAGCAGTACTTC
TRBJ1-1	TRBV9	.	.	CASSVGTLGATEAFF	TGTGCCAGCAGCGTAGGAACTCTAGGGGCCACTGAAGCTTTCTTT
TRBJ2-7	TRBV12-3/TRBV12-4	TRBD1	few	CASRNTGGYEQYF	TGTGCCAGCAGAAATACAGGGGGCTACGAGCAGTACTTC
TRBJ1-1	TRBV29-1	TRBD1	.	CSVEGDRNTEAFF	TGCAGCGTTGAAGGGGACAGGAACACTGAAGCTTTCTTT
TRBJ2-5	TRBV7-3	.	.	CASSLTKDSGTQYF	TGTGCCAGCAGCTTAACAAAGGATTCGGGGACCCAGTACTTC
TRBJ2-7	TRBV28	TRBD1	.	CASSSGQVGGYEQYF	TGTGCCAGCAGTTCCGGACAGGTTGGAGGTTACGAGCAGTACTTC
TRBJ1-3	TRBV24-1	TRBD1	.	CATSDTGTGDSGNTIYF	TGTGCCACCAGTGATACCGGGACAGGCGACTCTGGAAACACCATATATTTT
TRBJ1-2	TRBV24-1	TRBD1	.	CATSDSAGQESYGYTF	TGTGCCACCAGTGACTCCGCCGGACAGGAGAGCTATGGCTACACCTTC
TRBJ1-6	TRBV5-6	TRBD1	few	CASSFKTGGYYNSPLHF	TGTGCCAGCAGCTTCAAGACAGGGGGCTACTATAATTCACCCCTCCACTTT
TRBJ2-3	TRBV6-5	.	.	CASKGGGDTQYF	TGTGCCAGCAAGGGAGGAGGAGATACGCAGTATTTT
TRBJ2-1	TRBV28	TRBD2	.	CASSLLGGRRTSGKKGVYNEQFF	TGTGCCAGCAGTTTATTAGGGGGGCGAAGGACTAGCGGGAAAAAAGGGGTTTACAATGAGCAGTTCTTC
TRBJ1-5	TRBV5-5	TRBD1	.	CASSYGTGLGNQPQHF	TGTGCCAGCAGCTACGGGACAGGGCTGGGTAATCAGCCCCAGCATTTT
TRBJ1-3	TRBV9	.	once	CASSRDIGSGNTIYF	TGTGCCAGCAGTCGGGACATTGGCTCTGGAAACACCATATATTTT
TRBJ2-1	TRBV5-1	TRBD2	few	CASSLGYSSGRVHNEQFF	TGCGCCAGCAGCTTGGGTTATTCTAGCGGGAGGGTACACAATGAGCAGTTCTTC
TRBJ2-3	TRBV29-1	.	.	CSVEEGGGNTQYF	TGCAGCGTTGAGGAGGGCGGCGGGAATACGCAGTATTTT
TRBJ1-4	TRBV6-5	TRBD1	.	CASSRNRGWSEKLFF	TGTGCCAGCAGCCGCAACAGGGGCTGGAGTGAAAAACTGTTTTTT
TRBJ2-2	TRBV11-3	TRBD1	.	CASSFVDPRQGASYTGELFF	TGTGCCAGCAGCTTCGTGGACCCTCGACAGGGGGCGTCTTACACCGGGGAGCTGTTTTTT
TRBJ2-5	TRBV6-2/TRBV6-3	.	once	CASSYLSDSETQYF	TGTGCCAGCAGTTACTTGTCCGACAGCGAGACCCAGTACTTC
TRBJ2-3	TRBV6-6	.	.	CASKQGADTQYF	TGTGCCAGCAAACAGGGAGCAGATACGCAGTATTTT
TRBJ2-5	TRBV7-9	TRBD2	once	CASSLLAGDETQYF	TGTGCCAGCAGCTTACTAGCGGGAGATGAGACCCAGTACTTC
TRBJ1-2	TRBV14	.	.	CASSRPGTHGYTF	TGTGCCAGCAGCCGCCCCGGGACACATGGCTACACCTTC